The rows below give T cell receptor beta chains drawn from one sample of a study of blood T cell repertoires in COVID-19. Sequencing used immunoSEQ multiplex PCR; TCRdb keeps in-frame clones, though not all of them. Of about 250,000 clones in the sample, 70% to 90% are singletons; the top ten hold 1.3% to 1.5%. Sequencing input: peripheral blood. These receptors came from a man older than 75 with acute or convalescent COVID-19. Each CDR3 is given with its conserved first and last residue. Each record gives: D gene, clone size, J gene, V gene, CDR3 DNA, CDR3 protein. D genes are given only for firm matches. Some rows have no size entry. The others give once, few or many, or a class for an expanded clone.

>TRBD1|-|TRBJ1-2|TRBV27
TGTGCCAGCAGACTGCTCGGGACAGGGGTTAACTATGGCTACACCTTC
CASRLLGTGVNYGYTF
>TRBD2|few|TRBJ2-5|TRBV7-8
TGTGCCAGCAGCCTCAACAGCGGGGCCCAAGTCAGGGAGACCCAGTACTTC
CASSLNSGAQVRETQYF
>TRBD2|-|TRBJ2-1|TRBV6-5
TGTGCCAGCAGTTACCCCAGCGGGACGGTGTATGAGCAGTTCTTC
CASSYPSGTVYEQFF
>-|-|TRBJ1-1|TRBV2
TGTGCCAGCAGTTGGGAGGGGAACACTGAAGCTTTCTTT
CASSWEGNTEAFF
>-|-|TRBJ1-1|TRBV6-5
TGTGCCAGCAGTTACGAGGAAAGAGGCACTGAAGCTTTCTTT
CASSYEERGTEAFF
>-|-|TRBJ1-4|TRBV29-1
TGCAGCGTTTTTGTCGGCAGGGGTGCAACTAATGAAAAACTGTTTTTT
CSVFVGRGATNEKLFF
>-|once|TRBJ1-1|TRBV18
TGTGCCAGCAGAGGGGGGGAGAACACTGAAGCTTTCTTT
CASRGGENTEAFF
>-|-|TRBJ1-5|TRBV4-3
TGCGCCAGCAGCGAAGATCCCAGTAATCAGCCCCAGCATTTT
CASSEDPSNQPQHF
>-|once|TRBJ1-2|TRBV6-5
TGTGCCAGCAGGCCTCTGGGACAAAACTATGGCTACACCTTC
CASRPLGQNYGYTF
>-|-|TRBJ2-7|TRBV11-1
TGTGCCAGCAGCTTAGCGGGACTTGCCTACGAGCAGTACTTC
CASSLAGLAYEQYF
>-|-|TRBJ1-4|TRBV27
TGTGCCAGCAGGACACTTACCTCAACTAATGAAAAACTGTTTTTT
CASRTLTSTNEKLFF
>TRBD1|-|TRBJ1-5|TRBV19
TGTGCCAGTAGTATCCGCCAGGGGGATCAGCCCCAGCATTTT
CASSIRQGDQPQHF
>-|-|TRBJ1-2|TRBV14
TGTGCCAGCAGCCGCGGCGGGACGGGTGGTGGCTACACCTTC
CASSRGGTGGGYTF
>-|-|TRBJ1-5|TRBV19
TGTGCCAGTAGAAAACCCCAAGACAGTCAGCCCCAGCATTTT
CASRKPQDSQPQHF
>TRBD1|-|TRBJ2-7|TRBV4-2
TGTGCCAGCAGCCAGGACCGGGACAGGGGAATCGGAGAGCAGTACTTC
CASSQDRDRGIGEQYF
>TRBD1|-|TRBJ2-2|TRBV18
TGTGCCAGCTCACCATGGGACAGGAACACCGGGGAGCTGTTTTTT
CASSPWDRNTGELFF
>TRBD1|once|TRBJ2-7|TRBV5-4
TGTGCCAGCCGATCCGGGACAGGGACCTACGAGCAGTACTTC
CASRSGTGTYEQYF
>-|-|TRBJ1-1|TRBV11-2
TGTGCCAGCAGCTTAAACCCCCAGATTACTGAAGCTTTCTTT
CASSLNPQITEAFF
>TRBD2|-|TRBJ2-3|TRBV7-2
TGTGCCAGCAGCTTAGAGGGCCTAGCGGGTCAAGATACGCAGTATTTT
CASSLEGLAGQDTQYF
>TRBD1|-|TRBJ1-1|TRBV11-2
TGTGCCAGCAGGCAAGGGGGCGCCCCTGAAGCTTTCTTT
CASRQGGAPEAFF
>-|-|TRBJ1-5|TRBV18
TGTGCCAGCTCACCTCTCCCAGGGTTGGATCAGCCCCAGCATTTT
CASSPLPGLDQPQHF
>TRBD2|-|TRBJ2-5|TRBV5-1
TGCGCCAGCAGCTTGGCCGTTAGCGGGGCTCCAGAGACCCAGTACTTC
CASSLAVSGAPETQYF
>-|-|TRBJ2-5|TRBV2
TGTGCCAGCATAAGCCAAGGGGGACAAGAGACCCAGTACTTC
CASISQGGQETQYF
>TRBD1|once|TRBJ2-3|TRBV2
TGTGCCAGCAAGAGGACAGGGGGCACAGATACGCAGTATTTT
CASKRTGGTDTQYF
>TRBD2|-|TRBJ2-1|TRBV19
TGTGCCAGTAGTGCCCTTAGCGGGGGGTACCTTTTTAATGAGCAGTTCTTC
CASSALSGGYLFNEQFF
>TRBD2|-|TRBJ2-1|TRBV3-1/TRBV3-2
TGTGCCAGCAGCCCAGGACTAGCGGGGGGGATTCTATACAATGAGCAGTTCTTC
CASSPGLAGGILYNEQFF
>-|-|TRBJ1-2|TRBV4-2
TGTGCCAGCAGCCAAGCGTGGCAGGGCGATGGCTACACCTTC
CASSQAWQGDGYTF
>TRBD1|few|TRBJ1-4|TRBV5-1
TGCGCCAGCAGCTTAAGAGACAGGGGAAAGAGCAATGAAAAACTGTTTTTT
CASSLRDRGKSNEKLFF
>-|-|TRBJ2-3|TRBV6-2/TRBV6-3
TGTGCCAGCAGTTACTCGAGTCTAGCGAGGGCAGATACGCAGTATTTT
CASSYSSLARADTQYF
>TRBD2|-|TRBJ2-1|TRBV28
TGTGCCAGCGGTGGGGCGGGAGAAGGGAGCAATGAGCAGTTCTTC
CASGGAGEGSNEQFF
>-|-|TRBJ1-2|TRBV7-8
TGTGCCAGCAGCTTAGAACGAGGCGGGGGAAAATATGGCTACACCTTC
CASSLERGGGKYGYTF
>TRBD1|-|TRBJ1-2|TRBV28
TGTGCCAGCAGCCCACAGGGGGTCAACTATGGCTACACCTTC
CASSPQGVNYGYTF
>TRBD1|-|TRBJ1-2|TRBV10-3
TGTGCCATCAGCCGGGACAGCTATGGCTACACCTTC
CAISRDSYGYTF
>TRBD1|few|TRBJ2-5|TRBV7-9
TGTGCCAGCAGCCCGCGGACAGGGGGCTTGGAGACCCAGTACTTC
CASSPRTGGLETQYF
>TRBD2|-|TRBJ2-1|TRBV9
TGTGCCAGCAGCCCTAGCGGGAGGGAAGATGAGCAGTTCTTC
CASSPSGREDEQFF
>TRBD1|-|TRBJ1-1|TRBV14
TGTGCCAGCAGCCAGACGACAGGGGGTGCTGAAGCTTTCTTT
CASSQTTGGAEAFF
>TRBD2|-|TRBJ2-1|TRBV2
TGTGCCAGCAGCCGGGGATTGACAAGAAGGGGAGGGGAGCAGTTCTTC
CASSRGLTRRGGEQFF
>-|-|TRBJ2-5|TRBV9
TGTGCCAGCAGCTCCTCCACCGGTAAAGAGACCCAGTACTTC
CASSSSTGKETQYF
>-|-|TRBJ2-7|TRBV7-9
TGTGCCAGCAGCTGGGGAACAGGTGCTACCTACGAGCAGTACTTC
CASSWGTGATYEQYF
>-|once|TRBJ2-7|TRBV11-1
TGTGCCAGCAGGCGCGAGGGCACCTACGAGCAGTACTTC
CASRREGTYEQYF
>TRBD1|-|TRBJ1-4|TRBV28
TGTGCCAGCAGTTTCTGGGGGACAGGGAGCGAAAAACTGTTTTTT
CASSFWGTGSEKLFF
>-|-|TRBJ1-1|TRBV7-8
TGTGCCAGCGCCGGAAAGGAGGCTTTCTTT
CASAGKEAFF
>TRBD2|-|TRBJ2-3|TRBV7-9
TGTGCCACCGAATCCCGGACTAGCGGGGGGAACACAGATACGCAGTATTTT
CATESRTSGGNTDTQYF
>TRBD1|-|TRBJ1-1|TRBV7-2
TGTGCCAGCAGCCGGAGGGGCGGACAGGGGAGGACTGAAGCTTTCTTT
CASSRRGGQGRTEAFF
>-|-|TRBJ2-5|TRBV6-4
TGTGCCAGCAGTTCGGGTCCCGAGGGGACCCAGTACTTC
CASSSGPEGTQYF
>-|-|TRBJ1-2|TRBV6-5
TGTGCCAGCAGTTACGGCATCTGGCCGACTAACTATGGCTACACCTTC
CASSYGIWPTNYGYTF
>-|-|TRBJ2-7|TRBV6-6
TGTGCCAGCAGTTACTCGACGTTCGGGGGAGCTGAGCAGTACTTC
CASSYSTFGGAEQYF
>-|-|TRBJ2-1|TRBV18
TGTGCCAGCTCACCCTCTGGGCCTTACAATGAGCAGTTCTTC
CASSPSGPYNEQFF
>TRBD1|-|TRBJ1-5|TRBV11-2
TGTGCCAGCAGCTTGGGGACAGGGACGGAGCCCCAGCATTTT
CASSLGTGTEPQHF
>TRBD1|once|TRBJ2-1|TRBV6-1
TGTGCCAGCAGTGAAGTTCAAATGTGGTATCGACAGGGTTCCTACAATGAGCAGTTCTTC
CASSEVQMWYRQGSYNEQFF
>-|-|TRBJ1-5|TRBV19
TGTGCCAGTAGTATAGGGGCACGGTATAGCAATCAGCCCCAGCATTTT
CASSIGARYSNQPQHF